The rows below give T cell receptor beta chains drawn from one sample of a study of metastatic and nonmetastatic thyroid tumors. With MiXCR, TCRdb reprocessed the PCR reads. The table records approximately 25,000 clones, around 15% of them present only once. Sequencing input: blood. The source is a male donor with papillary thyroid cancer or a benign thyroid nodule (not recorded which). Some clones in this sample may be carry-over from other donors' samples. Each CDR3 is given with its conserved first and last residue. Each record gives: clone size, J gene, D gene, V gene, CDR3 protein, CDR3 DNA. D genes are given only for firm matches. Size is stated for part of the rows, as once, few or many counts, or as a class when the clone is expanded.

clone_size: many
j_call: TRBJ2-3
d_call: .
v_call: TRBV7-2
cdr3_aa: CASSPTGWDTQYF
cdr3_nt: TGTGCCAGCAGCCCCACCGGCTGGGATACGCAGTATTTT

clone_size: .
j_call: TRBJ2-7
d_call: TRBD1
v_call: TRBV7-6
cdr3_aa: CASSLGQGAGYQYF
cdr3_nt: TGTGCCAGCAGCTTAGGGCAGGGGGCGGGGTATCAGTACTTC

clone_size: many
j_call: TRBJ2-7
d_call: .
v_call: TRBV7-9
cdr3_aa: CASSPRQTGEQYF
cdr3_nt: TGTGCCAGCAGCCCGCGACAGACAGGCGAGCAGTACTTC

clone_size: once
j_call: TRBJ2-7
d_call: TRBD1
v_call: TRBV20-1
cdr3_aa: CSARDRRTGDEQYF
cdr3_nt: TGCAGTGCGAGAGATCGTCGGACAGGTGACGAGCAGTACTTC

clone_size: many
j_call: TRBJ1-5
d_call: .
v_call: TRBV19
cdr3_aa: CASSKGTRPQHF
cdr3_nt: TGTGCCAGTAGTAAGGGGACGCGGCCCCAGCATTTT

clone_size: many
j_call: TRBJ2-7
d_call: TRBD2
v_call: TRBV15
cdr3_aa: CATSGWTSGLTYEQYF
cdr3_nt: TGTGCCACCAGCGGGTGGACTAGCGGGCTAACCTACGAGCAGTACTTC

clone_size: many
j_call: TRBJ2-5
d_call: TRBD2
v_call: TRBV18
cdr3_aa: CASSPGLAETQYF
cdr3_nt: TGTGCCAGCTCACCAGGACTAGCTGAGACCCAGTACTTC

clone_size: many
j_call: TRBJ2-3
d_call: TRBD1
v_call: TRBV5-1
cdr3_aa: CASSLRTGGSIGDTQYF
cdr3_nt: TGCGCCAGCAGCCTTAGGACAGGGGGCTCGATCGGGGATACGCAGTATTTT

clone_size: .
j_call: TRBJ2-2
d_call: TRBD1
v_call: TRBV5-1
cdr3_aa: CAIRPGQGREELFF
cdr3_nt: TGCGCCATCCGCCCGGGACAGGGTCGGGAGGAGCTGTTTTTT

clone_size: few
j_call: TRBJ1-2
d_call: .
v_call: TRBV12-3/TRBV12-4
cdr3_aa: CASSLGTGYTF
cdr3_nt: TGTGCCAGCAGTTTAGGGACAGGCTACACCTTC

clone_size: many
j_call: TRBJ2-3
d_call: .
v_call: TRBV29-1
cdr3_aa: CSVMAGITTDTQYF
cdr3_nt: TGCAGCGTTATGGCGGGCATCACCACAGATACGCAGTATTTT

clone_size: many
j_call: TRBJ1-1
d_call: .
v_call: TRBV7-6
cdr3_aa: CASSLDPTVNTEAFF
cdr3_nt: TGTGCCAGCAGCTTAGACCCGACAGTGAACACTGAAGCTTTCTTT

clone_size: .
j_call: TRBJ1-5
d_call: .
v_call: TRBV5-5
cdr3_aa: CASSPPGGQPQHF
cdr3_nt: TGTGCCAGCAGCCCTCCGGGGGGGCAGCCCCAGCATTTT

clone_size: many
j_call: TRBJ1-2
d_call: TRBD1
v_call: TRBV4-1
cdr3_aa: CASSRDGTGHGYTF
cdr3_nt: TGCGCCAGCAGCCGAGACGGGACAGGGCATGGCTACACCTTC

clone_size: many
j_call: TRBJ1-2
d_call: .
v_call: TRBV28
cdr3_aa: CASRVGQKTSGYTF
cdr3_nt: TGTGCCAGCAGGGTCGGGCAGAAGACTTCTGGCTACACCTTC

clone_size: many
j_call: TRBJ2-1
d_call: TRBD2
v_call: TRBV19
cdr3_aa: CASSIILAGGGEQFF
cdr3_nt: TGTGCCAGTAGTATAATTCTAGCGGGAGGGGGAGAGCAGTTCTTC

clone_size: many
j_call: TRBJ2-2
d_call: .
v_call: TRBV3-1
cdr3_aa: CASSQKRGGSSGELFF
cdr3_nt: TGTGCCAGCAGCCAAAAAAGGGGGGGAAGTTCCGGGGAGCTGTTTTTT

clone_size: many
j_call: TRBJ2-2
d_call: TRBD2
v_call: TRBV3-1
cdr3_aa: CASSLPSGDANTGELFF
cdr3_nt: TGTGCCAGCAGCCTCCCTAGCGGGGACGCGAACACCGGGGAGCTGTTTTTT

clone_size: many
j_call: TRBJ2-1
d_call: TRBD2
v_call: TRBV30
cdr3_aa: CAWTAGTRSNEQFF
cdr3_nt: TGTGCCTGGACCGCCGGGACTAGGAGCAATGAGCAGTTCTTC

clone_size: many
j_call: TRBJ1-1
d_call: .
v_call: TRBV2
cdr3_aa: CASKTNFNTEAFF
cdr3_nt: TGTGCCAGCAAGACAAATTTCAACACTGAAGCTTTCTTT

clone_size: many
j_call: TRBJ2-7
d_call: TRBD1
v_call: TRBV7-8
cdr3_aa: CASSSRTGLYEQYF
cdr3_nt: TGTGCCAGCAGTAGCCGGACAGGGCTTTACGAGCAGTACTTC

clone_size: many
j_call: TRBJ2-7
d_call: .
v_call: TRBV5-1
cdr3_aa: CASSHKFSSSYEQYF
cdr3_nt: TGCGCCAGCAGCCACAAGTTTTCCTCCTCCTACGAGCAGTACTTC

clone_size: many
j_call: TRBJ1-1
d_call: .
v_call: TRBV15
cdr3_aa: CATSRVGENTEAFF
cdr3_nt: TGTGCCACCAGCAGAGTTGGGGAAAACACTGAAGCTTTCTTT

clone_size: many
j_call: TRBJ2-1
d_call: .
v_call: TRBV11-1
cdr3_aa: CASSIRLVWGYNEQFF
cdr3_nt: TGTGCCAGCAGCATCAGACTAGTATGGGGGTACAATGAGCAGTTCTTC